The 27 T cell receptor beta chains presented below share a single source sample, sequenced in a study of shared clonotypes between healthy human individuals. Here immunoSEQ multiplex PCR was the method, and the copy in TCRdb shows in-frame clones only, minus some. The top ten hold about 0.13% of the sample, which has 2.5 million or so clones, around 94% seen once. Material: naive CD4+ T cells sorted from blood. Described subset: CD45RA+ positively selected. The origin of the receptors is a man aged 18 to 35 in good health.

This chain connects TRBV18 to TRBJ2-7, with 9 positions matching TRBD1. CDR3 length equals 15 residues. Trimming removed 3 bases from V and 4 bases from J; junction bases left unmatched: 7. Germline CDR1 KGHSH, CDR2 LQKENI. CDR3 in DNA: TGTGCCAGCTCACCCCCCGGGACAGGGACTTACGAGCAGTACTTC. Translated, it gives CASSPPGTGTYEQYF.

V is TRBV18 and J is TRBJ2-1, with 7 bases matching TRBD2. The trim removed 5 bases at V and 0 bases at J, leaving 10 bases unmatched. Per germline, CDR1 KGHSH and CDR2 LQKENI. This CDR3 contains 17 residues. This CDR3 reads CASSNNVRGSSYNEQFF. In nucleotides, the CDR3 is TGTGCCAGCTCAAATAATGTGCGGGGGAGCTCCTACAATGAGCAGTTCTTC.

This chain uses TRBV6-6 with TRBJ2-1; D call uncertain. Trimming cost V 5 bases and J 9 bases, with 8 bases left between them. The CDR3 runs to 11 residues. Looked up from germline, CDR1 is MNHNY and CDR2 is SVGAGI (reference sequence). The DNA for the CDR3 is TGTGCCAGCAGTCACTTCGGTGAGCAGTTCTTC. The encoded protein is CASSHFGEQFF.

The CDR3 here is CASSVSSGELFF. In DNA, the CDR3 is TGTGCCAGCAGCGTCAGTTCCGGGGAGCTGTTTTTT. The chain links TRBV7-3 to TRBJ2-2; D is unresolved. Trimming stripped 5 bases from V and 6 bases from J, with 7 bases between. Per germline, CDR1 SGHTA and CDR2 FQGTGA. CDR3 size: 12 residues.

This chain joins TRBV2 and TRBJ1-6, with 8 bases that match TRBD1. Looked up from germline, CDR1 is SNHLY and CDR2 is FYNNEI. Losses at the gene ends were 8 bases for V and 9 bases for J; bases not matched to a gene: 9. This CDR3 spans 14 amino acids. CDR3 residues: CASRRGQDSSPLHF. The DNA for the CDR3 is TGTGCCAGCCGTAGGGGACAGGACAGTTCACCCCTCCACTTT. The full variable domain, rest sourced from reference TRBV2 and TRBJ1-6, is EPEVTQTPSHQVTQMGQEVILRCVPISNHLYFYWYRQILGQKVEFLVSFYNNEISEKSEIFDDQFSVERPDGSNFTLKIRSTKLEDSAMYFCASRRGQDSSPLHFGNGTRLTVT.

The chain couples TRBV5-1 to TRBJ2-7; 7 bases map to TRBD1. J gave up 6 bases and V 4 bases, and 7 bases lay outside the gene matches. The CDR3 sequence is 13 residues long. Germline values: CDR1 SGHRS, CDR2 YFSETQ. The CDR3 DNA follows: TGCGCCAGCAGCCGATTGACAGGGCTCGAGCAGTACTTC. Its protein is CASSRLTGLEQYF.

The chain combines TRBV7-2 with TRBJ2-3, with a tentative D call TRBD2 (5 bases). The germline V gene encodes CDR1 SGHTA and CDR2 FQGNSA. The CDR3 extends over 14 amino acids. V was shortened by 5 bases and J by 2 bases, with 11 bases between the two germline ends. The CDR3 DNA is TGTGCCAGCAGCGAAGCGGTCCACACAGATACGCAGTATTTT. The encoded protein is CASSEAVHTDTQYF.

Points on this clone: Other DNA sequences in this specimen translate into the identical CDR3. This rearrangement joins TRBV6-1 to TRBJ1-2; D ambiguous. Trimming took off 2 bases at V and 2 bases at J, with 6 bases between the two ends. Germline CDR1 reads MNHNS; CDR2 reads SASEGT. The CDR3 is 13 residues long. The CDR3 sequence: CASSESPNYGYTF. DNA of the CDR3: TGTGCCAGCAGTGAATCCCCGAACTATGGCTACACCTTC.

The J gene is TRBJ1-5, the V gene TRBV23-1; D unclear. TRBV23-1 is given ORF status, its function remaining uncertain. The CDR3 length is 9 residues. V dropped 9 bases and J dropped 4 bases, with 1 base sitting between them. The CDR3 nucleotides are TGCGCCAGGAATCAGCCCCAGCATTTT. Translated: CARNQPQHF.

The chain has TRBV7-3 and TRBJ2-7, with D hard to call. CDR1 and CDR2 (germline): SGHTA, FQGTGA. With 2 bases removed from V and 5 bases from J, the gap between germline ends came to 10 bases. The CDR3 is 13 amino acids. CDR3 in DNA: TGTGCCAGCAGCTTACTTCCCTGGGACGAGCAGTACTTC. Translating it yields CASSLLPWDEQYF.

V usage is TRBV7-2 and J usage is TRBJ2-1, with 7 bases matching TRBD2. After removal of 5 bases from V and 2 bases from J, the junction contained 6 bases not matched to a gene. The CDR3 contains 15 residues. From germline, CDR1 is SGHTA and CDR2 FQGNSA. The CDR3 nucleotides read TGTGCCAGCAGCCGGGGAAGCGGGACCTACAATGAGCAGTTCTTC. Its protein product is CASSRGSGTYNEQFF.

The chain carries TRBV5-1 and TRBJ2-5; TRBD1 aligns across 9 bases. Looked up from germline, CDR1 is SGHRS and CDR2 is YFSETQ. Trimming removed 2 bases from V and 13 bases from J; junction bases left unmatched: 15. This CDR3 is 15 amino acids long. The CDR3 region has the DNA TGCGCCAGCAGCTTAAATCCGGGACAGGGTTTCTCTCGGTACTTC. The encoded protein is CASSLNPGQGFSRYF.

This clone was detected only once. This chain uses TRBV6-1 with TRBJ2-7; TRBD1 or TRBD2 may be the D gene (5 bases each). CDR3 length: 12 amino acids. From germline, CDR1 is MNHNS and CDR2 SASEGT. The V gene lost 2 bases and the J gene lost 4 bases, with 6 bases spanning the gap. CDR3 nucleotides: TGTGCCAGCAGTGAATGGGGGTACGAGCAGTACTTC. Translating it yields CASSEWGYEQYF.

This chain uses TRBV28 with TRBJ1-6; the D is unclear. Germline values: CDR1 MDHEN, CDR2 SYDVKM. The length of the CDR3 is 16 residues. The V gene lost 5 bases and the J gene lost 0 bases, with 11 bases spanning the gap. Written as DNA, the CDR3 is TGTGCCAGCAGTGTGGACGGGAGCTCCTATAATTCACCCCTCCACTTT. Residues: CASSVDGSSYNSPLHF.

The chain employs TRBV9 and TRBJ2-2; either TRBD1 or TRBD2 may fit D (5 bases each). The length of the CDR3 is 13 residues. V lost 5 bases and J 6 bases, leaving 11 bases between the germline ends. Germline CDR1 is SGDLS and CDR2 is YYNGEE. Here the CDR3 DNA reads TGTGCCAGCAGGGGGGTTGTATCCGGGGAGCTGTTTTTT. This codes for CASRGVVSGELFF.

The genes are TRBV6-5 and TRBJ1-2; no definite D call. With 4 bases removed from V and 0 bases from J, the gap between germline ends came to 9 bases. This CDR3 comprises 14 residues. Germline CDR1 and CDR2: MNHEY and SVGAGI. The CDR3 is CASSWSRTNYGYTF. In nucleotides, the CDR3 is TGTGCCAGCAGTTGGTCGCGTACTAACTATGGCTACACCTTC.

The genes are TRBV19 and TRBJ2-2, with a possible D match to TRBD2 (6 bases). V was clipped by 5 bases and J by 2 bases, with 18 bases between them. The CDR3 runs to 17 residues. Germline values: CDR1 LNHDA, CDR2 SQIVND (reference sequence). CDR3 sequence: CASSRERSGENTGELFF. The DNA for the CDR3 is TGTGCCAGTAGTCGGGAGCGGTCGGGAGAAAACACCGGGGAGCTGTTTTTT.

J is TRBJ1-2 and V is TRBV29-1; D is undetermined. Germline V CDR1 and CDR2: SQVTM, ANQGSEA. The CDR3 extends over 15 amino acids. Trimming removed 3 bases at V and 6 bases at J, with 20 bases between. CDR3 residues: CSVEAGRARVDGYTF. CDR3 coding DNA: TGCAGCGTTGAGGCAGGCCGTGCTAGGGTGGATGGCTACACCTTC.

The chain recombines TRBV10-3 with TRBJ2-7, with 7 bases lining up with TRBD1. Losses at the gene ends were 6 bases for V and 2 bases for J; bases not matched to a gene: 4. This CDR3 contains 13 residues. Per the germline V gene, CDR1 is ENHRY and CDR2 is SYGVKD. CDR3 protein: CAISHGQAYEQYF. The CDR3 nucleotides read TGTGCCATCAGCCACGGACAGGCCTACGAGCAGTACTTC.

The chain couples TRBV7-2 to TRBJ2-7; 8 nucleotides match TRBD1. The V and J ends lost 5 bases and 2 bases, in that order; junction bases with no gene match: 11. Germline V gives CDR1 SGHTA, CDR2 FQGNSA. This CDR3 region has 16 residues. The CDR3 reads CASSPIQNRGAYEQYF. In DNA, the CDR3 is TGTGCCAGCAGCCCAATCCAAAACAGGGGGGCCTACGAGCAGTACTTC.

This chain joins TRBV10-1 and TRBJ2-3; 16 nucleotides align to TRBD2. The ends lost 5 bases at V and 3 bases at J; junction bases unmatched: 8. This CDR3 has 18 residues. The germline gives CDR1 WNHNN, CDR2 SYGVQD (reference sequence). As DNA, the CDR3 is TGCGCCAGCAGTACCGGGACTAGCGGGAGGGCGAGGACAGATACGCAGTATTTT. Translating gives CASSTGTSGRARTDTQYF.

The genes are TRBV6-1 and TRBJ2-2; 7 bases are shared with TRBD2. This CDR3 has 15 amino acids. Germline CDR1 MNHNS, CDR2 SASEGT. Unmatched junction bases numbered 6, after V lost 7 bases and J lost 1 base. In DNA form, the CDR3 reads TGTGCCAGCACCCCCGCTAGCGGGAACACCGGGGAGCTGTTTTTT. Translation: CASTPASGNTGELFF.

The chain combines TRBV2 with TRBJ2-2; D not resolved. Between the trimmed V and J ends, which lost 3 bases and 9 bases, there was a span of 8 bases. Germline V lookup: CDR1 SNHLY, CDR2 FYNNEI. The CDR3 has 12 amino acids. CDR3 nucleotide sequence: TGTGCCAGCAGTGACCCTACCCGGGAGCTGTTTTTT. Encoded protein: CASSDPTRELFF.

V gene TRBV11-2 combines with J gene TRBJ2-7; D gene uncertain. Germline V gives CDR1 SGHAT, CDR2 FQNNGV. Trimming pared 5 bases from V and 9 bases from J, leaving 23 bases between. CDR3 size: 15 residues. The CDR3 DNA follows: TGTGCCAGCAGCCCCTACAGAGCCCTCCAGCTCGCGCAGTACTTC. Amino acid sequence: CASSPYRALQLAQYF.

This sequence joins TRBV6-1 and TRBJ1-4; D unclear. Trimming stripped 6 bases from V and 2 bases from J, with 13 bases between. In germline, CDR1 is MNHNS, CDR2 SASEGT. The CDR3 is 15 amino acids. The CDR3 DNA reads TGTGCCAGCAGGGATCGGGCCGGGACTAATGAAAAACTGTTTTTT. Residues: CASRDRAGTNEKLFF.

The chain is built from TRBV5-1 and TRBJ1-5; 8 bases agree with TRBD1. The V segment lost 2 bases and the J segment 5 bases; nucleotides outside the gene matches: 6. The germline gives CDR1 SGHRS, CDR2 YFSETQ. The CDR3 is 15 amino acids. Here the CDR3 DNA reads TGCGCCAGCAGCTTATCCGGACAGGGAGATCAGCCCCAGCATTTT. The encoded protein is CASSLSGQGDQPQHF.

The V and J genes are TRBV4-1 and TRBJ2-7; D uncertain. The CDR3 contains 15 residues. The germline CDR1 and CDR2 sequences are MGHRA and YSYEKL. V was pared by 1 base and J by 0 bases, with 10 bases between. The CDR3 nucleotides are TGCGCCAGCAGCCAAGTGGGTCGGAGCTCCTACGAGCAGTACTTC. This gives the protein CASSQVGRSSYEQYF.